One sample yielded the 17 T cell receptor beta chains listed below, sequenced in a study of T cell clonality in common variable immunodeficiency. TCRdb's copy holds only in-frame clones and misses some; the assay was immunoSEQ multiplex PCR. In total the sample includes tens of thousands of clones, none of them seen once. Sample: peripheral blood mononuclear cells. The receptors were gathered from a person aged 18 to 75 in good health.

In the case of this clone: The CDR3 end is not reached by the read, which stops 3 residues before it; the germline J gene fills it in. The rearrangement joins TRBV7-7 to TRBJ1-5; D unresolved. Germline V CDR1 and CDR2: SSHAT, FNYEAQ (reference sequence). V shed 1 base and J shed 4 bases, with 5 bases lying between them. This CDR3 has 13 residues. The CDR3 loop reads CASSLDRNQPQHF. The sequenced part of the CDR3 DNA is TGTGCCAGCAGCTTAGATCGGAATCAGCCC.

There are many counts of this clone. CDR3: CASSPNTNYGYTF. The DNA read from the CDR3 is TGTGCCAGCAGCCCTAATACTAACTATGGC. The V and J genes are TRBV7-2 and TRBJ1-2; D is uncertain. The read halts 3 residues ahead of the CDR3 end, with the missing end drawn from the germline J gene. From germline, CDR1 is SGHTA and CDR2 FQGNSA. V was pared by 5 bases and J by 0 bases, with 7 bases between. The length of the CDR3 is 13 residues.

In this sample, this clone turned up many times. The DNA ends 3 residues before the CDR3 does, and the rest of the CDR3 is filled in from the germline J gene. The chain joins TRBV7-3 to TRBJ1-1, with TRBD1 as a possible D gene (5 bases). This CDR3 has 14 residues. Germline V CDR1 and CDR2: SGHTA, FQGTGA. With 1 base removed from V and 4 bases from J, the gap between germline ends came to 10 bases. The DNA read from the CDR3 is TGTGCCAGCAGCTTAAGTGGGGCCGGCACTGAA. Protein: CASSLSGAGTE. The full CDR3 protein is CASSLSGAGTEAFF.

This clone was detected many times. The read ends 3 residues early relative to the CDR3; the germline J gene fills the gap. This rearrangement joins TRBV5-8 to TRBJ2-3; 10 positions agree with TRBD2. The CDR3 is 15 amino acids. Per the germline V gene, CDR1 is SGHTS and CDR2 is YDEGEE. CDR3 in amino acids: CASSYHSGGPIAQYF. The DNA read from the CDR3 is TGTGCCAGCAGCTACCATAGCGGGGGGCCGATCGCG.

This clone showed up many times. Sequencing ends 3 residues short of the CDR3 end; the germline J gene provides the rest. The chain is built from TRBV11-2 and TRBJ1-1; D remains unclear. Germline V lookup: CDR1 SGHAT, CDR2 FQNNGV. The CDR3 is made up of 10 amino acids. The CDR3 DNA, read in part, is TGTGCCAGCAGCCAGACACGA. Its protein is CASSQTR. The whole CDR3 sequence is CASSQTRAFF.

This clone appeared many times. CDR3 sequence: CASSLPNGEAFF. The sequenced part of the CDR3 DNA is TGTGCCAGCAGCTTACCAAACGGGGAA. The chain is built from TRBV11-2 and TRBJ1-1; D is uncertain. The CDR3 end is not reached by the read, which stops 3 residues before it; the germline J gene fills it in. This CDR3 has 12 amino acids. Germline V gives CDR1 SGHAT, CDR2 FQNNGV.

There are many counts of this clone. CDR3 DNA (partial): TGTGCCAGCAGTTCATCTGGGGGGGGGTACAATGAG. Translated: CASSSSGGGYNE. The full CDR3 sequence reads CASSSSGGGYNEQFF. V usage is TRBV6-2 or TRBV6-3 and J usage is TRBJ2-1; 7 bases agree with TRBD2. Read coverage stops 3 residues before the CDR3 terminus; the germline J gene supplies the remainder. CDR1 is MNHEY and CDR2 is SVGEGT in the germline V gene. J was trimmed by 4 bases and V by 4 bases; bases with no gene match: 7. The CDR3 length is 15 residues.

In its sample, this clone was seen many times. With the read ending 3 residues before the CDR3 end, the germline J gene is used to fill in that end. The chain uses TRBV19 and TRBJ2-3; possibly TRBD1 for D (5 bases). The germline V gene encodes CDR1 LNHDA and CDR2 SQIVND (reference sequence). The CDR3 is 14 residues long. V was clipped by 5 bases and J by 2 bases, with 11 bases between them. The CDR3 spells CASSRRQPTDTQYF. The CDR3 DNA, read in part, is TGTGCCAGTAGTCGCAGACAGCCCACAGATACG.

This clone was detected many times. The read falls 3 residues short of the CDR3 end, and the missing part is taken from the germline J gene. V is TRBV20-1 and J is TRBJ2-2; 9 bases line up with TRBD2. Germline V gene lookup returns CDR1 DFQATT and CDR2 SNEGSKA (reference sequence). Unmatched junction bases numbered 7, after V lost 1 base and J lost 7 bases. This CDR3 spans 15 amino acids. The CDR3 loop is CSARGIAGVFGELFF. CDR3 DNA (partial): TGCAGTGCTAGAGGAATAGCGGGGGTTTTCGGGGAG.

In the case of this clone: The sequence runs out 3 residues before the end of the CDR3; the remainder is reconstructed from the germline J gene. This sequence joins TRBV7-2 and TRBJ2-1, with no clear D. Germline CDR1 and CDR2: SGHTA and FQGNSA. V was cut by 6 bases and J by 5 bases, with 14 bases left in between. The CDR3 extends over 14 amino acids. CDR3 DNA (partial): TGTGCCAGCAGAATCGCCCAGGTTAACAATGAG. This codes for CASRIAQVNNE. The CDR3 reads in full as CASRIAQVNNEQFF.

This clone was counted at least ten times. The sequenced fragment ends 3 residues before the CDR3 boundary, so the rest is inferred from the germline J gene. V is TRBV5-1 and J is TRBJ1-3; 7 nucleotides agree with TRBD1. Germline trimming cut 3 bases from V and 0 bases from J; bases unmatched to any gene: 6. There are 16 residues in the CDR3. The germline CDR1 and CDR2 sequences are SGHRS and YFSETQ. CDR3 amino acids: CASSSTGKASGNTIYF. CDR3 DNA, as far as it was read: TGCGCCAGCAGCTCGACAGGGAAGGCCTCTGGAAACACC.

This clone was seen a few times. The CDR3 is cut off 3 residues early in the read; its end comes from the germline J gene. This chain joins TRBV6-4 and TRBJ1-3; D is possibly TRBD1 (6 bases). The CDR3 runs 15 residues. The V and J ends lost 7 bases and 0 bases respectively, with 13 bases between them. Germline lookup yields CDR1 MRHNA and CDR2 SNTAGT. CDR3 DNA, as far as it was read: TGTGCCAGCAACACAGGGAAGGACTCTGGAAACACC. It translates to CASNTGKDSGNT. The full CDR3 protein reads CASNTGKDSGNTIYF.

There are many counts of this clone. The read ends 3 residues early relative to the CDR3; the germline J gene fills the gap. This chain joins TRBV7-3 and TRBJ2-1, with unresolved D. V gave up 4 bases and J gave up 8 bases, with 15 bases separating them. Germline V gene sequence: CDR1 SGHTA, CDR2 FQGTGA. This CDR3 is built from 14 residues. The CDR3 spells CASSSSPSVDEQFF. CDR3 DNA, as far as it was read: TGTGCCAGCAGCTCTTCCCCCAGCGTCGATGAG.

This clone was recorded many times. The read ends 3 residues before the CDR3 terminus; that terminus is restored from the germline J gene. J is TRBJ2-2 and V is TRBV3-1 (or the pseudogene TRBV3-2); 7 bases agree with TRBD1. V lost 4 bases and J lost 3; bases outside the gene matches: 11. CDR3 length: 17 residues. In germline, CDR1 is LGHDT, CDR2 YNNKEL (reference sequence). The part of the CDR3 DNA that was read is TGTGCCAGCAGCCGCCATGGGACAGAGTCACACACCGGGGAG. Residues: CASSRHGTESHTGE. The CDR3 as a whole reads CASSRHGTESHTGELFF.

Many counts were recorded for this clone. The read halts 3 residues ahead of the CDR3 end, with the missing end drawn from the germline J gene. This chain uses TRBV20-1 with TRBJ1-1; tentatively, D is TRBD1 (5 bases). V lost 0 bases, J lost 3 bases, and 8 bases lay in between. Looked up from germline, CDR1 is DFQATT and CDR2 is SNEGSKA (reference sequence). The CDR3 runs to 13 residues. CDR3 protein: CSARESGYTEAFF. The DNA read from the CDR3 is TGCAGTGCTAGAGAGTCAGGGTACACTGAA.

This clone was counted ten times or more. The missing CDR3 end, 3 residues past where the read stops, is filled in from the germline J gene. The rearrangement links TRBV7-9 to TRBJ2-3; no clear D gene. The V gene's germline CDR1 is SEHNR and CDR2 FQNEAQ (reference sequence). V dropped 1 base and J dropped 2 bases, with 10 bases sitting between them. The CDR3 is 15 amino acids. The CDR3 loop is CASSLGSRITDTQYF. The part of the CDR3 DNA that was read is TGTGCCAGCAGCTTAGGTTCGCGGATCACAGATACG.

There are a few counts of this clone. The CDR3 end falls 3 residues outside the read, so it is completed with the germline J gene. The J gene is TRBJ2-3, the V gene TRBV5-1; 11 nucleotides line up with TRBD2. Looked up from germline, CDR1 is SGHRS and CDR2 is YFSETQ. The CDR3 is 17 amino acids. The part of the CDR3 DNA that was read is TGCGCCAGCAGCTTGGACCCGGTAGCGGGGGGGCAAGAGACG. It codes for CASSLDPVAGGQET. The entire CDR3 sequence reads CASSLDPVAGGQETQYF.